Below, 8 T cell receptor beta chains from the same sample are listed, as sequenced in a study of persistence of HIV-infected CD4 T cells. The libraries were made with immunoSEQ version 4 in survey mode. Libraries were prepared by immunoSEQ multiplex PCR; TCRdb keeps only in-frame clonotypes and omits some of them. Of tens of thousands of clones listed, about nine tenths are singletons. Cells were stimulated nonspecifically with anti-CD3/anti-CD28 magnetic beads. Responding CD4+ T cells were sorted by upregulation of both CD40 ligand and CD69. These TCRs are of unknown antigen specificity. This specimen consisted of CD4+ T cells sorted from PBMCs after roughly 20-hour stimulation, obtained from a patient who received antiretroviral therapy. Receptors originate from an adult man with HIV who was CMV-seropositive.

The CDR3: CASSLSGTGEVYNYGYTF. The DNA for the CDR3 is TGTGCCAGCAGTTTATCAGGGACAGGGGAAGTATACAACTATGGCTACACCTTC. This sequence joins TRBV27 and TRBJ1-2, with 10 nucleotides matching TRBD1. The CDR3 spans 18 residues. V lost 0 bases, J lost 2 bases, and 9 bases stayed unmatched. Looked up from germline, CDR1 is MNHEY and CDR2 is SMNVEV (reference sequence).

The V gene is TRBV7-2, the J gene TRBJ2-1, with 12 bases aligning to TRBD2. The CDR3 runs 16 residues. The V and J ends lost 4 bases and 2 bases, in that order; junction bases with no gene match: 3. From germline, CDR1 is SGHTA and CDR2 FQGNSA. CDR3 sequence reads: CASSSSSGGAYNEQFF. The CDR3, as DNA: TGTGCCAGCAGCTCCTCTAGCGGGGGGGCCTACAATGAGCAGTTCTTC.

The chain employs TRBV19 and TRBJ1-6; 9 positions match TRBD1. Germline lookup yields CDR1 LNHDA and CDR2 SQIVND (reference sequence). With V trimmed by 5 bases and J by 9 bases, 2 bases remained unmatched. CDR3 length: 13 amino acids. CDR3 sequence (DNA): TGTGCCAGTAGTGGACAGGGGACTTCACCCCTCCACTTT. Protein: CASSGQGTSPLHF.

Written as DNA, the CDR3 is TGTGCCAGCAGTGAAGTGGAACAGGGTCTAGGGCAGTACTTC. As protein: CASSEVEQGLGQYF. The chain couples TRBV6-1 to TRBJ2-7; D is possibly TRBD1 (6 bases). Per the germline V gene, CDR1 is MNHNS and CDR2 is SASEGT. This CDR3 is built from 14 residues. Trimming pared 1 base from V and 9 bases from J, leaving 16 bases between.

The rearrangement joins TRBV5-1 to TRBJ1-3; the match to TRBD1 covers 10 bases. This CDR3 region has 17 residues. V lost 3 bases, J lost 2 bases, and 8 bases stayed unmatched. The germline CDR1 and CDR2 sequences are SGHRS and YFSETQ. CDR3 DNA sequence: TGCGCCAGCAGCTGGGGGGACAGGGGCATTCCTGGAAACACCATATATTTT. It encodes CASSWGDRGIPGNTIYF.

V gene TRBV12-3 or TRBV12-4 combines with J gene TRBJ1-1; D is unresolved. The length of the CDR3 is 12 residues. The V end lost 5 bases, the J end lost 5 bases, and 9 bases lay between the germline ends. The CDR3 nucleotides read TGTGCCAGCAGTATTAGGGAGACTGAAGCTTTCTTT. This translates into CASSIRETEAFF.

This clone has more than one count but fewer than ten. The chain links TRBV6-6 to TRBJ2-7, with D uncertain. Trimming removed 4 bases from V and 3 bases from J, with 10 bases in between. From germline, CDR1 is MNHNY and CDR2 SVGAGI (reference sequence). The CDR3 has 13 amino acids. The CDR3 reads CASSSHQSYEQYF. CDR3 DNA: TGTGCCAGCAGTTCTCATCAAAGCTACGAGCAGTACTTC.

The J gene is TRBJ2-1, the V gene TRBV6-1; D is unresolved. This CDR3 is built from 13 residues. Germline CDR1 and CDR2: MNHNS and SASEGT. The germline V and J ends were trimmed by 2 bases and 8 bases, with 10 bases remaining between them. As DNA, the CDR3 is TGTGCCAGCAGTGAACACATCGCGTATGAGCAGTTCTTC. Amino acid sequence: CASSEHIAYEQFF.